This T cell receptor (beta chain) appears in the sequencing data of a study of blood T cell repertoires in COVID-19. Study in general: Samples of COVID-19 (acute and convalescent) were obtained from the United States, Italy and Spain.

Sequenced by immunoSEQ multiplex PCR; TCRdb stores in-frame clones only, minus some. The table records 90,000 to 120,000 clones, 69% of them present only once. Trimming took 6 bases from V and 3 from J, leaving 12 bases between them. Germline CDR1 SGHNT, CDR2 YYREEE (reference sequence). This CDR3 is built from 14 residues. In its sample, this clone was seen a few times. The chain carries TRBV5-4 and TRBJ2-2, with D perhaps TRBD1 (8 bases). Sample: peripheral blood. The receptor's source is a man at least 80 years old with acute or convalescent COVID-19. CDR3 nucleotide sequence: TGTGCCAGCACAACAGGGGGGGACACCGGGGAGCTGTTTTTT. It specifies CASTTGGDTGELFF.